A selection of T cell receptor beta chains follows, all from one sample in a study of technical replicates of blood from several donors. Produced via immunoSEQ multiplex PCR; TCRdb's table is partial and in-frame only. The sample lists under 95,000 clones; around 92% were seen once. Source material: T cells isolated from PBMCs. These receptors originate from a human donor in good health. Some clones in this sample may be carry-over from other donors' samples. Each CDR3 is given with its conserved first and last residue. Each record gives: V gene, J gene, D gene, CDR3 protein, CDR3 DNA. The D gene is left open where the match is weak.

v_call: TRBV2; j_call: TRBJ2-3; d_call: NA; cdr3_aa: CASKQLSTDTQYF; cdr3_nt: TGTGCCAGCAAACAGCTAAGCACAGATACGCAGTATTTT
v_call: TRBV11-2; j_call: TRBJ1-5; d_call: NA; cdr3_aa: CASSLNGQNSNQPQHF; cdr3_nt: TGTGCCAGCAGCCTGAATGGACAGAATAGCAATCAGCCCCAGCATTTT
v_call: TRBV7-9; j_call: TRBJ2-1; d_call: TRBD2; cdr3_aa: CASSLSGTTYNEQFF; cdr3_nt: TGTGCCAGCAGCTTAAGCGGGACGACGTACAATGAGCAGTTCTTC
v_call: TRBV11-2; j_call: TRBJ2-7; d_call: NA; cdr3_aa: CASSLALEYEQYF; cdr3_nt: TGTGCCAGCAGCTTAGCGTTAGAATACGAGCAGTACTTC
v_call: TRBV7-3; j_call: TRBJ2-1; d_call: TRBD2; cdr3_aa: CASSDRASGANEQFF; cdr3_nt: TGTGCCAGCAGCGATAGGGCTAGCGGGGCCAATGAGCAGTTCTTC
v_call: TRBV5-1; j_call: TRBJ2-3; d_call: TRBD2; cdr3_aa: CASSPTSGSAADTQYF; cdr3_nt: TGCGCCAGCAGCCCAACTAGCGGGTCTGCTGCAGATACGCAGTATTTT
v_call: TRBV6-1; j_call: TRBJ1-2; d_call: NA; cdr3_aa: CASQATAYGYTF; cdr3_nt: TGTGCCAGTCAGGCAACGGCCTATGGCTACACCTTC
v_call: TRBV27; j_call: TRBJ2-1; d_call: NA; cdr3_aa: CASGGVGQFF; cdr3_nt: TGTGCCAGCGGAGGGGTAGGGCAGTTCTTC
v_call: TRBV6-6; j_call: TRBJ1-1; d_call: NA; cdr3_aa: CASSYAGENTEAFF; cdr3_nt: TGTGCCAGCAGTTATGCAGGGGAGAACACTGAAGCTTTCTTT
v_call: TRBV20-1; j_call: TRBJ2-7; d_call: NA; cdr3_aa: CSATGIYEQYF; cdr3_nt: TGCAGTGCTACAGGGATCTACGAGCAGTACTTC
v_call: TRBV7-9; j_call: TRBJ2-7; d_call: NA; cdr3_aa: CASSARDSSYEQYF; cdr3_nt: TGTGCCAGCAGCGCTAGAGACAGTTCCTACGAGCAGTACTTC